The following is a T cell receptor beta chain sequence with its context. Its antigen is unknown. This sample is part of a study of T cell responses to AZD1222 COVID-19 vaccine. Points from the study as a whole: The study identified only six AZD1222 recipients as seropositive at baseline.

Libraries were prepared by immunoSEQ multiplex PCR; TCRdb keeps only in-frame clonotypes and omits some of them. This sample contains around 140,000 clones. V was pared by 0 bases and J by 1 base, with 2 bases of the junction left unmatched. Germline values: CDR1 SGDLS, CDR2 YYNGEE. The CDR3 loop spans 15 amino acids. Sequencing was carried out using peripheral blood. The chain links TRBV9 to TRBJ2-5, with 8 positions matching TRBD2. The receptor comes from an adult in good health. CDR3 nucleotide sequence: TGTGCCAGCAGCGTAGGAGCGGGGGTCCAAGAGACCCAGTACTTC. Translating gives CASSVGAGVQETQYF.